The clone carrying this T cell receptor (beta chain) was counted only a few times. This sample is drawn from a study of beta chain features in type 1 diabetes. Isolated RNA was reverse transcribed in full, so expressed TCRB transcripts were sequenced. Assay used: immunoSEQ multiplex PCR; TCRdb lists only in-frame clones, some missing. The table includes about 150,000 clones, more than 9.5% detected once. V was pared by 5 bases and J by 1 base, with 12 bases between. Germline CDR1 SGHNT, CDR2 YENEEA. The CDR3 covers 14 residues. This TCR came from a man between 18 and 35 years old in good health. The chain has TRBV11-3 and TRBJ2-7; possibly TRBD1 for D (6 bases). The sample consisted of central memory CD4+ T cells from blood. The CDR3 here is CASSLRRGSYEQYF. Here the CDR3 DNA reads TGTGCCAGCAGCCTACGTAGGGGGTCCTACGAGCAGTACTTC.